This TCR beta chain was retrieved from a study of blood T cell repertoires in COVID-19. Study-level information: Collection of acute and convalescent COVID-19 samples took place in the United States, Italy and Spain. PBMCs, B-cell-depleted T cells, or T cells were the source of the cDNA or gDNA that made up the material.

In the study's own analysis: Scientists estimated how many nucleated cells there were by amplifying reference gene primers. Clones were sequenced by immunoSEQ multiplex PCR, and TCRdb holds only the in-frame ones, with some missing. From that table come the V and J calls and clone size; the DNA was used to work out D and trimming. This table holds fewer than 600,000 clones, roughly 87% found once. V lost 5 bases and J 11 bases, leaving 19 bases between the germline ends. CDR1 and CDR2 (germline): SEHNR, FQNEAQ (reference sequence). The CDR3 totals 14 residues. The chain employs TRBV7-9 and TRBJ2-4; D might be TRBD1 (6 bases). This clonotype originated in a man between 18 and 29 years old with COVID-19, enrolled during active disease. Sequencing input: peripheral blood. Here the CDR3 reads CASSHPRGAKLQYF. In DNA form, the CDR3 reads TGTGCCAGCAGCCATCCCAGGGGCGCCAAACTTCAGTACTTC.